The 21 T cell receptor beta chains given below trace back to one sample, sequenced in a study of beta chain features in type 1 diabetes. Sequencing targeted expressed TCRB transcripts, as all isolated RNA had been reverse transcribed. TCRdb's copy holds only in-frame clones and misses some; the assay was immunoSEQ multiplex PCR. The table includes 400,000 to 450,000 clones, approximately 14% detected once. Sequencing was performed on naive CD4+ T cells from blood. Source of these receptors: a man aged 25-45 years in good health.

The chain carries TRBV30 and TRBJ1-3, with 8 bases matching TRBD1. The CDR3 runs 13 residues. With V trimmed by 4 bases and J by 5 bases, 4 bases remained unmatched. Germline V gives CDR1 GTSNPN, CDR2 SVGIG (reference sequence). The CDR3 here is CAWTGQGRNTIYF. For the CDR3, the DNA is TGTGCCTGGACCGGACAGGGAAGAAACACCATATATTTT.

The J gene is TRBJ2-2, the V gene TRBV11-2, with a tentative D call TRBD2 (5 bases). The CDR3 is made up of 15 amino acids. Germline loops: CDR1 SGHAT, CDR2 FQNNGV. The V end was cut by 3 bases, the J end by 3 bases, with 11 bases between. The CDR3 DNA sequence: TGTGCCAGCAGCTTCCCGACGGGATACACCGGGGAGCTGTTTTTT. Translated, it gives CASSFPTGYTGELFF.

V gene TRBV10-3 combines with J gene TRBJ2-1, with 7 bases fitting TRBD1. Germline CDR1 is ENHRY and CDR2 is SYGVKD. There are 12 residues in the CDR3. Losses at the gene ends were 10 bases for V and 12 bases for J; bases not matched to a gene: 12. CDR3 amino acids: CASRRQGLRQFF. CDR3 DNA sequence: TGTGCCAGCAGGCGACAGGGATTGCGGCAGTTCTTC.

The chain combines TRBV4-3 with TRBJ2-1, with 9 bases lining up with TRBD2. Germline values: CDR1 LGHNA, CDR2 YSLEER. V dropped 1 base and J dropped 8; count of bases not matched to a gene: 12. There are 17 residues in the CDR3. The CDR3 DNA reads as TGCGCCAGCAGCCAAGGGCCCAACGCGGGAGGGACAGATGAGCAGTTCTTC. This encodes CASSQGPNAGGTDEQFF.

The chain uses TRBV7-3 and TRBJ2-3; TRBD2 aligns across 10 bases. V was pared by 5 bases and J by 1 base, with 0 bases of the junction left unmatched. CDR1 SGHTA and CDR2 FQGTGA come from the germline V gene. The CDR3 is 14 amino acids. DNA for the CDR3: TGTGCCAGCAGCGGACTAGCGGGCACAGATACGCAGTATTTT. This gives the protein CASSGLAGTDTQYF.

The chain combines TRBV7-9 with TRBJ2-1, with TRBD2 identical over 7 bases. Germline V gene lookup returns CDR1 SEHNR and CDR2 FQNEAQ (reference sequence). The CDR3 loop spans 14 amino acids. Trimming took 4 bases from V and 5 from J; bases not matched to a gene: 5. The CDR3 bases are TGTGCCAGCAGCTCAAGCGGGGCTAACAATGAGCAGTTCTTC. As protein: CASSSSGANNEQFF. Based on the CDR3 plus reference TRBV7-9 and TRBJ2-1, the full variable domain is DTGVSQNPRHKITKRGQNVTFRCDPISEHNRLYWYRQTLGQGPEFLTYFQNEAQLEKSRLLSDRFSAERPKGSFSTLEIQRTEQGDSAMYLCASSSSGANNEQFFGPGTRLTVL.

The V gene is TRBV15, the J gene TRBJ1-1; D is perhaps TRBD1 (6 bases). V was clipped by 1 base and J by 5 bases, with 14 bases between them. CDR3 length: 15 amino acids. The germline V gene encodes CDR1 LNHNV and CDR2 YYDKDF (reference sequence). The CDR3 spells CATSRGGGWDTEAFF. CDR3 DNA: TGTGCCACCAGCAGAGGAGGGGGATGGGATACTGAAGCTTTCTTT. The full variable domain, in which reference TRBV15 and TRBJ1-1 provide the parts outside the CDR3, is DAMVIQNPRYQVTQFGKPVTLSCSQTLNHNVMYWYQQKSSQAPKLLFHYYDKDFNNEADTPDNFQSRRPNTSFCFLDIRSPGLGDTAMYLCATSRGGGWDTEAFFGQGTRLTVV.

The chain uses TRBV5-4 and TRBJ1-1; the D gene is possibly TRBD1 (5 bases). The CDR3 consists of 15 residues. The germline V gene encodes CDR1 SGHNT and CDR2 YYREEE (reference sequence). The V and J ends lost 3 bases and 0 bases respectively, with 12 bases between them. DNA of the CDR3: TGTGCCAGCAGCTCTATGACAGCCCTGAACACTGAAGCTTTCTTT. It encodes CASSSMTALNTEAFF. Variable domain in full (rest from reference TRBV5-4 and TRBJ1-1): ETGVTQSPTHLIKTRGQQVTLRCSSQSGHNTVSWYQQALGQGPQFIFQYYREEENGRGNFPPRFSGLQFPNYSSELNVNALELDDSALYLCASSSMTALNTEAFFGQGTRLTVV.

CDR3 sequence: CASSLDNSNTEAFF. CDR3 coding DNA: TGCGCCAGCAGCTTGGATAACAGCAACACTGAAGCTTTCTTT. The chain links TRBV5-1 to TRBJ1-1; D remains unclear. CDR3 length: 14 residues. The germline V gene encodes CDR1 SGHRS and CDR2 YFSETQ. V dropped 0 bases and J dropped 2 bases, with 8 bases sitting between them.

In its sample, this clone was seen a few times. The CDR3 spells CASSDGSGGPYEQYF. The CDR3 DNA reads as TGTGCCAGCAGCGACGGAAGCGGGGGCCCCTACGAGCAGTACTTC. The chain recombines TRBV9 with TRBJ2-7, with 8 bases matching TRBD2. The CDR3 is 15 residues long. Germline V gene data show CDR1 as SGDLS and CDR2 as YYNGEE. Unmatched junction bases numbered 7, after V lost 3 bases and J lost 2 bases.

This clone was observed a few times. This chain connects TRBV30 to TRBJ1-3; TRBD1 aligns across 7 bases. The CDR3 loop spans 12 amino acids. In germline, CDR1 is GTSNPN, CDR2 SVGIG (reference sequence). The ends lost 4 bases at V and 3 bases at J; junction bases unmatched: 0. The CDR3 DNA reads TGTGCCTGGACAGGGGGTGGAAACACCATATATTTT. It codes for CAWTGGGNTIYF. Based on the CDR3 plus reference TRBV30 and TRBJ1-3, the full variable domain is SQTIHQWPATLVQPVGSPLSLECTVEGTSNPNLYWYRQAAGRGLQLLFYSVGIGQISSEVPQNLSASRPQDRQFILSSKKLLLSDSGFYLCAWTGGGNTIYFGEGSWLTVV.

The table lists this clone with a few counts. The chain has TRBV6-1 and TRBJ2-7; possibly TRBD1 for D (5 bases). CDR1 is MNHNS, CDR2 SASEGT, per germline. The CDR3 runs to 13 residues. Between the trimmed V and J ends, which lost 11 bases and 1 base, there was a span of 15 bases. The CDR3 DNA reads as TGTGCCGTCCGTGGAACAGGTTCCTACGAGCAGTACGTC. Encoded protein: CAVRGTGSYEQYV.

This clone was seen a handful of times. This chain uses TRBV7-9 with TRBJ1-1, with D unresolved. Germline values: CDR1 SEHNR, CDR2 FQNEAQ (reference sequence). The CDR3 is 14 amino acids. Trimming pared 1 base from V and 4 bases from J, leaving 10 bases between. The CDR3 protein is CASSLGQWSTEAFF. The CDR3 DNA reads as TGTGCCAGCAGCTTAGGGCAGTGGAGCACTGAAGCTTTCTTT.

This sequence joins TRBV5-1 and TRBJ1-6; TRBD1 agrees at 7 bases. This CDR3 has 15 amino acids. V shed 0 bases, J shed 11 bases, and the junction held 8 bases outside the gene matches. Germline loops: CDR1 SGHRS, CDR2 YFSETQ. CDR3 sequence: CASSLGGRGSAPLHF. CDR3 DNA sequence: TGCGCCAGCAGCTTGGGTGGCAGGGGGTCGGCACCCCTCCACTTT.

The rearrangement joins TRBV12-5 to TRBJ2-3; the D gene could be TRBD1 or TRBD2 (5 bases each). Deletions cut 2 bases from V and 0 bases from J, with 9 bases between. There are 15 residues in the CDR3. Per the germline V gene, CDR1 is LGHNT and CDR2 is FRNRAP. CDR3 nucleotide sequence: TGTGCTAGTGGTTTGTACCGGGACAGCACAGATACGCAGTATTTT. This encodes CASGLYRDSTDTQYF.

The chain has TRBV20-1 and TRBJ2-1, with D possibly TRBD1 on 6 matching bases. Trimming pared 4 bases from V and 9 bases from J, leaving 10 bases between. The CDR3 spans 11 residues. Germline assignment: CDR1 DFQATT and CDR2 SNEGSKA (reference sequence). Here the CDR3 DNA reads TGCAGTGCTACGGACAGCCTTGAGCAGTTCTTC. Translated: CSATDSLEQFF.

This clone was detected only a few times. The rearrangement links TRBV7-9 to TRBJ1-3; a weak D match, TRBD1 (6 bases). V shed 5 bases and J shed 0 bases, with 8 bases lying between them. Looked up from germline, CDR1 is SEHNR and CDR2 is FQNEAQ (reference sequence). CDR3 length: 14 amino acids. The CDR3 is CASSQGSSGNTIYF. CDR3 sequence (DNA): TGTGCCAGCAGCCAGGGGTCCTCTGGAAACACCATATATTTT.

This clone was counted only a few times. The chain uses TRBV29-1 and TRBJ2-5; a possible D gene is TRBD2 (5 bases). The CDR3 runs 12 residues. The germline gives CDR1 SQVTM, CDR2 ANQGSEA. Trimming left V 2 bases short and J 5 bases short, with 9 bases between. For the CDR3, the DNA is TGCAGCGTTGAACGGGGTGGCGAGACCCAGTACTTC. It yields the protein CSVERGGETQYF.

This clone was observed a handful of times. The chain is built from TRBV11-2 and TRBJ2-3; no definite D call. The CDR3 sequence is 15 residues long. Germline CDR1 reads SGHAT; CDR2 reads FQNNGV. Trimming removed 5 bases at V and 0 bases at J, with 12 bases between. The CDR3 DNA follows: TGTGCCAGCAGCCAAAAAAAGCCTAGCACAGATACGCAGTATTTT. It translates to CASSQKKPSTDTQYF.

CDR3 sequence (DNA): TGTGCCACCAGCAGAGATTTGCCTAGCGGGATCCATATAGCCAAAAACATTCAGTACTTC. Protein sequence: CATSRDLPSGIHIAKNIQYF. The rearrangement joins TRBV15 to TRBJ2-4; 9 bases are a match to TRBD2. The CDR3 is made up of 20 amino acids. Germline V gene lookup returns CDR1 LNHNV and CDR2 YYDKDF (reference sequence). Trimming at V came to 0 bases and at J to 0 bases, leaving 12 bases not matched to a gene.

The chain links TRBV4-3 to TRBJ2-7, with D maybe TRBD1 (5 bases). The CDR3 spans 15 residues. The germline V gene encodes CDR1 LGHNA and CDR2 YSLEER. The V end lost 4 bases, the J end lost 2 bases, and 15 bases lay between the germline ends. The CDR3 protein is CASSLNLGVAYEQYF. As DNA, the CDR3 is TGCGCCAGCAGCCTGAATTTAGGGGTAGCCTACGAGCAGTACTTC.